Below, 11 T cell receptor beta chains from the same sample are listed, as sequenced in a study of neoadjuvant nivolumab and ipilimumab in lung cancer. The data were produced by immunoSEQ multiplex PCR, yet TCRdb's version contains in-frame clones alone and is incomplete. The table has some 10,000 clones, approximately 80% seen once. This material consisted of tumor tissue, taken after neoadjuvant nivolumab, alone or with ipilimumab, at or shortly before surgery. All receptors derive from an adult with non-small cell lung cancer. Some clones in this sample may be carry-over from other donors' samples.

The V call is TRBV6-5, the J call TRBJ2-7; D is undetermined. Germline CDR1 reads MNHEY; CDR2 reads SVGAGI. The CDR3 loop spans 14 amino acids. V lost 0 bases to trimming and J lost 5 bases, with 11 bases between them. CDR3 region: CASSYSPGSHEQYF. CDR3 DNA sequence: TGTGCCAGCAGTTACTCTCCCGGGTCCCACGAGCAGTACTTC.

The sample holds one count of this clone. The chain combines TRBV5-1 with TRBJ2-4; no reliable D call. V was trimmed by 2 bases and J by 0 bases, leaving 15 bases between them. Germline V lookup: CDR1 SGHRS, CDR2 YFSETQ. This CDR3 comprises 17 residues. The CDR3 protein is CASSFDGLVVAKNIQYF. CDR3 nucleotide sequence: TGCGCCAGCAGCTTCGATGGGCTTGTGGTAGCCAAAAACATTCAGTACTTC.

V is TRBV11-3 and J is TRBJ2-5; 7 bases fit TRBD2. The germline V gene has CDR1 SGHNT and CDR2 YENEEA. V lost 4 bases to trimming and J lost 2 bases; unmatched junction nucleotides: 10. The CDR3 consists of 16 residues. The CDR3 DNA follows: TGTGCCAGCAGCTCCCTCGGGAGGCTCGGACAAGAGACCCAGTACTTC. Translating gives CASSSLGRLGQETQYF.

The chain employs TRBV5-5 and TRBJ2-7, with D maybe TRBD2 (5 bases). V dropped 2 bases and J dropped 3 bases, with 15 bases sitting between them. This CDR3 contains 15 residues. Germline V gene lookup returns CDR1 SGHKS and CDR2 YYEKEE (reference sequence). The CDR3 spells CASSFATNEYYEQYF. Written as DNA, the CDR3 is TGTGCCAGCAGCTTCGCGACTAATGAGTACTACGAGCAGTACTTC.

The gene calls are TRBV10-2 and TRBJ2-1; possibly TRBD2 for D (6 bases). This CDR3 is built from 15 residues. The germline gives CDR1 WSHSY, CDR2 SAAADI. Trimming stripped 6 bases from V and 0 bases from J, with 12 bases between. DNA for the CDR3: TGCGCCAGCAGCGCCTCGGAGGGCTCCTACAATGAGCAGTTCTTC. Translation gives CASSASEGSYNEQFF.

The chain uses TRBV4-3 and TRBJ1-2; the D is unclear. Trimming removed 1 base from V and 4 bases from J, with 13 bases in between. CDR1 LGHNA and CDR2 YSLEER come from the germline V gene. The CDR3 consists of 15 residues. CDR3: CASSQVGSSGYGYTF. CDR3 DNA sequence: TGCGCCAGCAGCCAAGTTGGATCCTCGGGCTATGGCTACACCTTC.

This chain uses TRBV7-2 with TRBJ2-7; D is tentatively TRBD1 or TRBD2 (6 bases each). V shed 4 bases and J shed 4 bases, with 20 bases lying between them. This CDR3 has 16 amino acids. CDR1 is SGHTA, CDR2 FQGNSA, per germline. The CDR3 is CASSSHGGTGTYEQYF. DNA of the CDR3: TGTGCCAGCAGCTCCCACGGAGGAACAGGGACTTACGAGCAGTACTTC.

The chain is built from TRBV5-5 and TRBJ1-6, with D possibly being TRBD1 (6 bases). V lost 4 bases, J lost 6 bases, and 11 bases lay in between. The CDR3 totals 14 residues. The germline gives CDR1 SGHKS, CDR2 YYEKEE (reference sequence). CDR3 sequence (DNA): TGTGCCAGCAGCAAGGGACAAGGTAATTCACCCCTCCACTTT. It is translated as CASSKGQGNSPLHF.

The V call is TRBV5-1, the J call TRBJ1-2; the match to TRBD1 covers 7 bases. The CDR3 has 14 amino acids. J gave up 2 bases and V 3 bases, and 4 bases lay outside the gene matches. Germline V gives CDR1 SGHRS, CDR2 YFSETQ. CDR3 protein: CASSYTGDNYGYTF. The CDR3 DNA sequence: TGCGCCAGCAGCTATACAGGGGACAACTATGGCTACACCTTC.

The chain uses TRBV6-5 and TRBJ1-2, with TRBD1 matching over 9 bases. J lost 1 base, V lost 6 bases, and 3 bases had no gene match. The CDR3 has 14 residues. Germline V gives CDR1 MNHEY, CDR2 SVGAGI. The CDR3 bases are TGTGCCAGCAGGAGACAGGGGGGTAACTATGGCTACACCTTC. Translating gives CASRRQGGNYGYTF.

The chain couples TRBV7-9 to TRBJ2-7; TRBD2 matches at 7 bases. CDR1 SEHNR and CDR2 FQNEAQ come from the germline V gene (reference sequence). CDR3 length equals 15 residues. Unmatched junction bases numbered 11, after V lost 2 bases and J lost 7 bases. The DNA for the CDR3 is TGTGCCAGCAGCTTAACGGCGGCGGGGGATGTGGAGCAGTACTTC. This translates into CASSLTAAGDVEQYF. The full variable domain, with the rest looked up from reference TRBV7-9 and TRBJ2-7, is DTGVSQNPRHKITKRGQNVTFRCDPISEHNRLYWYRQTLGQGPEFLTYFQNEAQLEKSRLLSDRFSAERPKGSFSTLEIQRTEQGDSAMYLCASSLTAAGDVEQYFGPGTRLTVT.